The clone carrying this TCR beta chain was seen once. No antigen is known for it. Since a much larger clone is just one base distant, this may be a read error. Germline V lookup: CDR1 KGHSH, CDR2 LQKENI. The CDR3 is made up of 14 amino acids. V was cut by 3 bases and J by 6 bases, with 9 bases left in between. These data come from a study of breast tumors, draining lymph nodes, adjacent tissues. Each CDR3 protein gets one entry after TCRdb re-called the multiplex PCR reads with MiXCR. The sample lists 120,000 or so distinct CDR3 sequences; approximately 20% were seen once. Findings of the study overall: Tumors had less TCR diversity than lymph nodes, more than nontumor tissue.

Axillary draining lymph nodes of breast cancer patients supplied the node samples. This TCR was sampled from a female donor with breast cancer. Some clones in this sample may be carry-over from other donors' samples. The rearrangement uses TRBV18 and TRBJ1-6; D not certain. Input material: axillary lymph node tissue. In DNA, the CDR3 is TGTGCCAGCTCACCTTTACGGGGTAATTCACCCCTCCACTTT. This translates into CASSPLRGNSPLHF.